This entry lists 9 T cell receptor beta chains sequenced from one sample in a study of early T cells in non-severe SARS-CoV-2 infection. Each CDR3 protein gets one entry after TCRdb re-called the 5' RACE reads with MiXCR. The sample gives more than 90,000 distinct CDR3 sequences, approximately 13% of which show up once; about 2.1% is in the top ten. The specimen was whole blood. These receptors all stem from an adult who was a healthcare worker with PCR-confirmed SARS-CoV-2 infection or an uninfected control (not recorded which).

There are a few counts of this clonotype. The CDR3 DNA reads as TGTGCCAGCAGCCCGGAGGGGTCCAACACAGATACGCAGTATTTT. It codes for CASSPEGSNTDTQYF. This chain joins TRBV7-2 and TRBJ2-3, with D perhaps matching TRBD2 (6 bases). The CDR3 covers 15 residues. CDR1 is SGHTA and CDR2 is FQGNSA in the germline V gene. Trimming cost V 5 bases and J 2 bases, with 14 bases left between them.

This sequence joins TRBV3-1 and TRBJ2-2; D remains ambiguous. The germline gives CDR1 LGHDT, CDR2 YNNKEL (reference sequence). The CDR3 runs to 14 residues. V was pared by 0 bases and J by 6 bases, with 8 bases between. CDR3 sequence: CASSQDDTSGELFF. The CDR3 nucleotides are TGTGCCAGCAGCCAAGATGACACTTCCGGGGAGCTGTTTTTT.

There are a few counts of this clonotype. This chain uses TRBV9 with TRBJ2-5; the D is unclear. The V end was cut by 0 bases, the J end by 0 bases, with 6 bases between. Germline V gives CDR1 SGDLS, CDR2 YYNGEE. The CDR3 covers 14 residues. The CDR3: CASSVGPYQETQYF. The CDR3, as DNA: TGTGCCAGCAGCGTAGGTCCATACCAAGAGACCCAGTACTTC.

This clonotype was counted a few times. This chain joins TRBV27 and TRBJ2-1; D ambiguous. The CDR3 consists of 16 residues. The germline V and J ends were trimmed by 3 bases and 6 bases, with 18 bases remaining between them. Germline CDR1 reads MNHEY; CDR2 reads SMNVEV (reference sequence). CDR3 nucleotides: TGTGCCAGCAGTTTCCTCCCCCTAGGTCCCCCCAATGAGCAGTTCTTC. Residues: CASSFLPLGPPNEQFF.

This clonotype has just a few counts. The chain carries TRBV18 and TRBJ1-5, with D hard to call. V was pared by 3 bases and J by 4 bases, with 16 bases between. This CDR3 is built from 16 residues. Per the germline V gene, CDR1 is KGHSH and CDR2 is LQKENI. The CDR3 protein is CASSPVALTENQPQHF. The CDR3 nucleotides are TGTGCCAGCTCACCGGTCGCACTGACCGAAAATCAGCCCCAGCATTTT.

The V call is TRBV5-1, the J call TRBJ1-2, with 7 positions matching TRBD1. CDR3 length: 13 amino acids. In germline, CDR1 is SGHRS, CDR2 YFSETQ. The trim removed 3 bases at V and 2 bases at J, leaving 1 base unmatched. CDR3 residues: CASSWGQNYGYTF. The CDR3 coding sequence is TGCGCCAGCAGCTGGGGACAGAACTATGGCTACACCTTC.

Concerning this clonotype itself: No conserved phenylalanine or tryptophan is present at the end of the CDR3, so a read error is the likely explanation. This sequence joins TRBV28 and TRBJ2-3; 7 bases fit TRBD1. V shed 4 bases and J 2 bases; nucleotides not matched to a gene: 9. Germline V lookup: CDR1 MDHEN, CDR2 SYDVKM. CDR3 length equals 16 residues. In nucleotides, the CDR3 is TGTGCCAGCAGTTCGATAGGGACAGCTTACACAGATACGCAGTATTCT. It specifies CASSSIGTAYTDTQYS.

This clonotype has at least ten counts. This chain connects TRBV6-6 to TRBJ1-4; D unresolved. Deletions cut 1 base from V and 3 bases from J, with 12 bases between. Germline-derived CDR1 and CDR2 are MNHNY and SVGAGI (reference sequence). The CDR3 has 16 residues. CDR3: CASSYLGPAANEKLFF. The CDR3 coding sequence is TGTGCCAGCAGTTACTTAGGGCCCGCGGCTAATGAAAAACTGTTTTTT.

The table lists this clonotype with a few counts. The chain combines TRBV27 with TRBJ1-2; D remains ambiguous. Germline CDR1 reads MNHEY; CDR2 reads SMNVEV (reference sequence). This CDR3 is built from 14 residues. With 5 bases removed from V and 4 bases from J, the gap between germline ends came to 14 bases. The CDR3 region has the DNA TGTGCCAGCAGTCCGCGGACCGGTACCTATGGCTACACCTTC. Its protein is CASSPRTGTYGYTF.